This T cell receptor (beta chain) was found in a study of vaccination effects on CD4 cells after COVID-19. Study background: ViraFEST assay sequencing came after antigen-specific CD4+ T cells were expanded with viral peptide pools. It was a median of 72 days after the second dose that post-vaccine samples were obtained. General study points: There was only 1 of 255 vaccine-induced clones in healthy vaccinees that cross-reacted with common cold coronaviruses.

This clone was seen only a few times. Antigen unknown. Following a roughly 9-day culture, CD4+ T cells were purified. Two-dose BNT162b2 or mRNA-1273 vaccination was given to participants. No vaccinee had earlier SARS-CoV-2 infection, and nucleocapsid antibodies were negative. This CDR3 spans 14 amino acids. The V and J ends lost 1 base and 0 bases respectively, with 7 bases between them. CDR1 and CDR2 from the germline V gene are GTSNPN and SVGIG (reference sequence). This table comes from immunoSEQ multiplex PCR, and its TCRdb copy is limited to in-frame clones, with some not included. The sample lists about 71,000 clones, roughly four fifths occurring once.

This TCR was sampled from a human donor who received a COVID-19 vaccine. This specimen was CD4+ T cells from PBMCs cultured without peptide, taken after COVID-19 vaccination. V gene TRBV30 combines with J gene TRBJ1-5, with D unclear. The CDR3 is CAWSGLYSNQPQHF. Written as DNA, the CDR3 is TGTGCCTGGAGTGGTCTGTATAGCAATCAGCCCCAGCATTTT.